The rows below give T cell receptor beta chains drawn from one sample of a study of T cell changes during pregnancy in multiple sclerosis. The assay was immunoSEQ multiplex PCR, and TCRdb's table has in-frame clones only and misses some. The table lists tens of thousands of clones, roughly 92% of them singletons. This specimen was peripheral blood, taken in the third trimester of pregnancy. Source of these receptors: a female donor in good health, enrolled as a control in a pregnancy study. CDR3s include the opening cysteine and the closing phenylalanine or tryptophan. The D gene is left open where the match is weak. Part of the rows lack a size; the others show once, few, many or a class for expanded clones.

d_gene	abundance	v_gene	j_gene	CDR3aa	CDR3nt
.	.	TRBV6-4	TRBJ2-2	CASSDGGDHTGELFF	TGTGCCAGCAGTGACGGAGGGGATCACACCGGGGAGCTGTTTTTT
.	.	TRBV6-1	TRBJ1-1	CASKIGGGWDTEAFF	TGTGCCAGCAAGATCGGGGGGGGCTGGGACACTGAAGCTTTCTTT
.	.	TRBV9	TRBJ2-7	CASSEGTLNYEQYF	TGTGCCAGCAGCGAGGGGACACTAAACTACGAGCAGTACTTC
TRBD2	.	TRBV7-2	TRBJ2-4	CASSSSGGGKNIQYF	TGTGCCAGCAGTTCTAGCGGGGGAGGCAAAAACATTCAGTACTTC
.	.	TRBV7-9	TRBJ1-1	CASSLLGRNTEAFF	TGTGCCAGCAGCTTACTGGGGCGGAACACTGAAGCTTTCTTT
.	.	TRBV10-3	TRBJ2-7	CAISERRDTEQYF	TGTGCCATCAGTGAGCGCAGGGACACCGAGCAGTACTTC
.	.	TRBV2	TRBJ1-2	CASLSRVLGGYTF	TGTGCCAGCCTCAGTCGGGTGCTTGGCGGCTACACCTTC
.	.	TRBV30	TRBJ2-7	CAWSGLDYEQYF	TGTGCCTGGAGTGGCCTAGACTACGAGCAGTACTTC
TRBD1	once	TRBV5-1	TRBJ1-5	CASSPGQGVNQPQHF	TGCGCCAGCAGCCCGGGACAGGGCGTAAATCAGCCCCAGCATTTT
TRBD2	.	TRBV10-3	TRBJ2-3	CAISESLAGRTDTQYF	TGTGCCATCAGTGAGTCGTTAGCGGGGCGAACAGATACGCAGTATTTT
.	.	TRBV4-3	TRBJ1-5	CASSQDNRQPQHF	TGCGCCAGCAGCCAAGATAATCGTCAGCCCCAGCATTTT
TRBD1	.	TRBV30	TRBJ1-2	CAWSLKGDRGLFGDGYTF	TGTGCCTGGAGTTTAAAGGGGGACAGGGGTCTATTTGGTGATGGCTACACCTTC
.	.	TRBV28	TRBJ1-2	CATRGMTGGYTF	TGTGCCACCAGGGGAATGACGGGAGGCTACACCTTC
TRBD1	.	TRBV7-3	TRBJ2-1	CASSATGTGYNEQFF	TGTGCCAGCAGCGCCACCGGGACAGGGTACAATGAGCAGTTCTTC
.	.	TRBV5-6	TRBJ1-6	CASSLDSNWYNSPLHF	TGTGCCAGCAGCTTGGACTCCAACTGGTATAATTCACCCCTCCACTTT
TRBD1	.	TRBV6-5	TRBJ2-5	CASSPSTGAETQYF	TGTGCCAGCAGTCCGTCGACAGGGGCAGAGACCCAGTACTTC
TRBD2	.	TRBV5-1	TRBJ2-3	CASGPGSSGPSTDTQYF	TGCGCCAGCGGCCCGGGCTCTAGCGGGCCAAGCACAGATACGCAGTATTTT
.	.	TRBV28	TRBJ1-5	CASSPGWADQPQHF	TGTGCCAGCAGCCCGGGGTGGGCTGATCAGCCCCAGCATTTT
.	.	TRBV7-2	TRBJ2-3	CASSWAPLADTQYF	TGTGCCAGCAGCTGGGCCCCCCTCGCAGATACGCAGTATTTT
.	.	TRBV28	TRBJ1-1	CASSLTGSAKAFF	TGTGCCAGCAGTTTGACAGGTTCCGCTAAAGCTTTCTTT
TRBD2	.	TRBV19	TRBJ2-1	CASSMSGGAYNEQFF	TGTGCCAGTAGTATGTCCGGGGGGGCCTACAATGAGCAGTTCTTC
.	.	TRBV4-3	TRBJ2-7	CASSQGSGRANEQYF	TGCGCCAGCAGCCAAGGAAGTGGCAGGGCTAACGAGCAGTACTTC